What follows are 30 T cell receptor beta chains derived from one specimen sequenced in a study of blood T cell repertoires in COVID-19. Produced via immunoSEQ multiplex PCR; TCRdb's table is partial and in-frame only. This sample has roughly 54,000 clones; about 87% occur once, and the top ten carry more than 6%. The sequenced sample was peripheral blood. The receptors here all came from a woman aged 60-75 years with COVID-19, enrolled during active disease.

This clone appeared once. V usage is TRBV19 and J usage is TRBJ1-5; no clear D gene. Trimming pared 6 bases from V and 5 bases from J, leaving 8 bases between. Germline-derived CDR1 and CDR2 are LNHDA and SQIVND (reference sequence). This CDR3 has 12 residues. In nucleotides, the CDR3 is TGTGCCAGTAGCACTTACTATCAGCCCCAGCATTTT. It yields the protein CASSTYYQPQHF.

This chain uses TRBV19 with TRBJ1-1; 8 nucleotides agree with TRBD1. CDR1 and CDR2 from the germline V gene are LNHDA and SQIVND (reference sequence). V gave up 3 bases and J gave up 3 bases; unmatched junction bases: 6. There are 15 residues in the CDR3. CDR3 coding DNA: TGTGCCAGTAGTATGGGCACAGGGGGATACACTGAAGCTTTCTTT. Encoded protein: CASSMGTGGYTEAFF.

The chain has TRBV6-4 and TRBJ2-3; 7 positions match TRBD2. Germline V gene data show CDR1 as MRHNA and CDR2 as SNTAGT. The CDR3 spans 15 residues. J was trimmed by 0 bases and V by 5 bases; bases with no gene match: 5. The CDR3 sequence is CASSQEGGSTDTQYF. CDR3 bases: TGTGCCAGCAGTCAGGAGGGAGGGAGCACAGATACGCAGTATTTT.

The J gene is TRBJ2-2, the V gene TRBV5-1; D perhaps matches TRBD1 (5 bases). CDR1 SGHRS and CDR2 YFSETQ come from the germline V gene. Trimming cost V 5 bases and J 2 bases, with 13 bases left between them. This CDR3 region has 15 residues. This chain's CDR3 is CASRIGAANTGELFF. CDR3 DNA: TGCGCCAGCAGGATAGGGGCAGCTAACACCGGGGAGCTGTTTTTT.

This chain connects TRBV10-2 to TRBJ2-7; D perhaps matches TRBD1 (6 bases). Per the germline V gene, CDR1 is WSHSY and CDR2 is SAAADI. The CDR3 is 17 residues long. V shed 0 bases and J shed 3 bases, with 18 bases lying between them. The CDR3 bases are TGCGCCAGCAGTGAGTCGATGGGGGCCAACATGATCTACGAGCAGTACTTC. Its protein product is CASSESMGANMIYEQYF.

The chain is built from TRBV4-2 and TRBJ2-1; a possible D gene is TRBD2 (5 bases). The CDR3 has 15 residues. Between the trimmed V and J ends, which lost 1 base and 3 bases, there was a span of 10 bases. From germline, CDR1 is LGHNA and CDR2 YNFKEQ. CDR3 region: CASSQAPSGYNEQFF. The CDR3 coding sequence is TGTGCCAGCAGCCAAGCCCCCAGCGGCTACAATGAGCAGTTCTTC.

The rearrangement links TRBV12-5 to TRBJ2-2; 8 bases match TRBD1. With V trimmed by 6 bases and J by 0 bases, 6 bases remained unmatched. The CDR3 runs to 16 residues. CDR1 and CDR2 (germline): LGHNT, FRNRAP. The CDR3 reads CASGPPDRANTGELFF. As DNA, the CDR3 is TGTGCTAGTGGGCCCCCGGACAGGGCGAACACCGGGGAGCTGTTTTTT.

The gene calls are TRBV28 and TRBJ1-2, with 7 bases aligning to TRBD1. Germline values: CDR1 MDHEN, CDR2 SYDVKM. The CDR3 has 11 residues. CDR3 sequence: CVTQGQHGYTF. CDR3 coding DNA: TGTGTCACACAGGGACAGCATGGCTACACCTTC.

V and J are TRBV27 and TRBJ1-6; 7 nucleotides agree with TRBD1. Germline CDR1 MNHEY, CDR2 SMNVEV (reference sequence). This CDR3 comprises 17 residues. Trimming cost V 3 bases and J 4 bases; bases outside gene matches: 9. The CDR3 nucleotides read TGTGCCAGCAGTTTTTACACGGGACAGAGTTATAATTCACCCCTCCACTTT. Amino acid sequence: CASSFYTGQSYNSPLHF.

The V gene is TRBV9, the J gene TRBJ2-7; D possibly corresponds to TRBD2 (5 bases). The V end lost 0 bases, the J end lost 5 bases, and 12 bases lay between the germline ends. The length of the CDR3 is 14 residues. Germline lookup yields CDR1 SGDLS and CDR2 YYNGEE. The CDR3 protein is CASSVAVSANEQYF. As DNA, the CDR3 is TGTGCCAGCAGCGTAGCTGTTAGCGCAAACGAGCAGTACTTC.

The chain combines TRBV6-2 or TRBV6-3 with TRBJ2-7, with 8 bases matching TRBD1. V shed 5 bases, J shed 4 bases, and the junction held 13 bases outside the gene matches. Germline V gene sequence: CDR1 MNHEY, CDR2 SVGEGT. This CDR3 comprises 16 residues. The CDR3 loop reads CASSRQSGTGLYEQYF. In nucleotides, the CDR3 is TGTGCCAGCAGTCGCCAATCCGGGACAGGTCTTTACGAGCAGTACTTC.

In the case of this clone: Other DNA sequences in this specimen translate into the identical CDR3. This chain connects TRBV2 to TRBJ2-7; TRBD2 is a possible D gene (6 bases). V gave up 0 bases and J gave up 4 bases, with 10 bases separating them. The CDR3 totals 14 residues. Germline V gives CDR1 SNHLY, CDR2 FYNNEI. The CDR3 nucleotides read TGTGCCAGCAGTGAAGCCTTGCGGGGATACGAGCAGTACTTC. The encoded protein is CASSEALRGYEQYF.

V and J are TRBV11-2 and TRBJ2-1; 9 positions match TRBD2. The CDR3 covers 14 residues. Germline V gene lookup returns CDR1 SGHAT and CDR2 FQNNGV. Losses at the gene ends were 5 bases for V and 7 bases for J; bases not matched to a gene: 6. The CDR3 region has the DNA TGTGCCAGCAGCACGGGACTAGCAGGGAATGAGCAGTTCTTC. Translation gives CASSTGLAGNEQFF.

This clone was seen a single time. This sequence joins TRBV10-3 and TRBJ2-7; 8 bases align to TRBD1. Unmatched junction bases numbered 9, after V lost 6 bases and J lost 5 bases. CDR1 and CDR2 (germline): ENHRY, SYGVKD. This CDR3 has 14 residues. This CDR3 is CAIRGGQGVDEQYF. For the CDR3, the DNA is TGTGCCATCAGGGGAGGACAGGGTGTCGACGAGCAGTACTTC.

The chain links TRBV12-3 or TRBV12-4 to TRBJ2-2; D is possibly TRBD2 (7 bases). The ends were cut back, 4 bases at V and 9 bases at J, with 12 bases in the middle. The CDR3 has 13 residues. The CDR3 bases are TGTGCCAGCAGTTGGGAGGGGGATCGGGAGCTGTTTTTT. It is translated as CASSWEGDRELFF.

This chain uses TRBV19 with TRBJ1-4; 8 bases are shared with TRBD1. Germline values: CDR1 LNHDA, CDR2 SQIVND (reference sequence). This CDR3 is 15 amino acids long. With V trimmed by 4 bases and J by 5 bases, 6 bases remained unmatched. CDR3 protein: CASSTRTGQNEKLFF. CDR3 in DNA: TGTGCCAGTAGTACAAGGACAGGGCAAAATGAAAAACTGTTTTTT.

The chain carries TRBV27 and TRBJ2-1; 12 nucleotides agree with TRBD2. Per germline, CDR1 MNHEY and CDR2 SMNVEV (reference sequence). J was trimmed by 7 bases and V by 5 bases; bases with no gene match: 6. This CDR3 spans 15 amino acids. The CDR3 is CASSRGLAGPNEQFF. DNA for the CDR3: TGTGCCAGCAGTAGGGGACTAGCGGGCCCTAATGAGCAGTTCTTC.

The chain couples TRBV18 to TRBJ1-1; D gene uncertain. Deletions cut 2 bases from V and 3 bases from J, with 16 bases between. Germline V gene sequence: CDR1 KGHSH, CDR2 LQKENI. The CDR3 has 16 amino acids. The CDR3 protein is CASSPSRGLRDTEAFF. The CDR3 DNA sequence: TGTGCCAGCTCACCAAGCCGGGGTTTAAGGGACACTGAAGCTTTCTTT.

The chain recombines TRBV7-9 with TRBJ2-4; 8 bases agree with TRBD2. This CDR3 is 14 amino acids long. From germline, CDR1 is SEHNR and CDR2 FQNEAQ (reference sequence). V shed 1 base and J 8 bases; nucleotides not matched to a gene: 4. CDR3 residues: CASSLEAGVDIQYF. In DNA form, the CDR3 reads TGTGCCAGCAGCTTAGAAGCGGGAGTTGACATTCAGTACTTC.

J is TRBJ1-1 and V is TRBV6-5, with a tentative D call TRBD1 (5 bases). The germline V gene has CDR1 MNHEY and CDR2 SVGAGI. The CDR3 loop spans 11 amino acids. The V end was cut by 7 bases, the J end by 6 bases, with 9 bases between. CDR3 in DNA: TGTGCCAGCATCGGAGGGGCTGAAGCTTTCTTT. It codes for CASIGGAEAFF.

In its sample, this clone was seen once. The V and J genes are TRBV12-5 and TRBJ1-1, with D uncertain. Trimming took 2 bases from V and 0 from J, leaving 4 bases between them. Germline V CDR1 and CDR2: LGHNT, FRNRAP. This CDR3 comprises 13 residues. This chain's CDR3 is CASGLNMNTEAFF. The CDR3 nucleotides read TGTGCTAGTGGTTTGAACATGAACACTGAAGCTTTCTTT.

The V gene is TRBV19, the J gene TRBJ1-3; D gene unclear. The CDR3 has 15 amino acids. Trimming removed 5 bases at V and 0 bases at J, with 11 bases between. Germline V gives CDR1 LNHDA, CDR2 SQIVND (reference sequence). The chain's CDR3 is CASSSRSPSGNTIYF. The CDR3 bases are TGTGCCAGTAGTTCCCGCAGTCCCTCTGGAAACACCATATATTTT.

The chain uses TRBV6-1 and TRBJ2-1; the match to TRBD2 covers 12 bases. The CDR3 sequence is 18 residues long. CDR1 is MNHNS and CDR2 is SASEGT in the germline V gene. With 4 bases clipped from V and 2 bases from J, the junction kept 9 bases outside the gene matches. CDR3 protein: CASSAPSSGRAAYNEQFF. The CDR3 DNA reads as TGTGCCAGCAGTGCCCCTTCTAGCGGGAGGGCCGCCTACAATGAGCAGTTCTTC.

The chain joins TRBV16 to TRBJ1-5, with D perhaps matching TRBD1 (5 bases). The CDR3 spans 12 residues. The germline CDR1 and CDR2 sequences are KGHSY and FQNENV. V lost 4 bases to trimming and J lost 8 bases, with 9 bases between them. The CDR3 bases are TGTGCCAGCAGCCTAGGGGAGGAGCCCCAGCATTTT. Encoded protein: CASSLGEEPQHF. The entire variable domain, with the rest obtained from reference TRBV16 and TRBJ1-5, is as follows: GEEVAQTPKHLVRGEGQKAKLYCAPIKGHSYVFWYQQVLKNEFKFLISFQNENVFDETGMPKERFSAKCLPNSPCSLEIQATKLEDSAVYFCASSLGEEPQHFGDGTRLSIL.

The chain couples TRBV6-6 to TRBJ2-2; 11 nucleotides agree with TRBD2. The CDR3 totals 15 residues. V lost 6 bases to trimming and J lost 5 bases; unmatched junction nucleotides: 5. The germline CDR1 and CDR2 sequences are MNHNY and SVGAGI (reference sequence). The CDR3 reads CASRIAGGVTGELFF. The CDR3 nucleotides are TGTGCCAGCAGGATAGCGGGAGGGGTTACCGGGGAGCTGTTTTTT.

V gene TRBV4-2 combines with J gene TRBJ1-5; no clear D. The V and J ends lost 0 bases and 0 bases respectively, with 6 bases between them. CDR1 is LGHNA, CDR2 YNFKEQ, per germline. The CDR3 is made up of 15 amino acids. CDR3 loop: CASSQDLSSNQPQHF. In DNA, the CDR3 is TGTGCCAGCAGCCAAGATCTCAGTAGCAATCAGCCCCAGCATTTT.

This chain links TRBV19 with TRBJ2-1, with TRBD1 matching over 8 bases. J gave up 8 bases and V 4 bases, and 7 bases lay outside the gene matches. The germline V gene encodes CDR1 LNHDA and CDR2 SQIVND (reference sequence). This CDR3 has 14 residues. For the CDR3, the DNA is TGTGCCAGTAGTAATGACAGGGGTCGGGATGAGCAGTTCTTC. Protein product: CASSNDRGRDEQFF.

The V call is TRBV2, the J call TRBJ1-2; D might be TRBD1 (5 bases). Per germline, CDR1 SNHLY and CDR2 FYNNEI. The CDR3 runs to 15 residues. The V gene lost 2 bases and the J gene lost 4 bases, with 14 bases spanning the gap. CDR3 region: CASSEFQGLSYGYTF. In nucleotides, the CDR3 is TGTGCCAGCAGTGAATTTCAGGGACTCAGCTATGGCTACACCTTC.

This clone was seen a single time. This sequence joins TRBV6-1 and TRBJ1-5; TRBD1 is a possible D gene (5 bases). Trimming took 1 base from V and 6 from J, leaving 10 bases between them. The CDR3 spans 14 residues. The germline V gene encodes CDR1 MNHNS and CDR2 SASEGT. CDR3 in amino acids: CASSEGQGGQPQHF. In nucleotides, the CDR3 is TGTGCCAGCAGTGAAGGGCAGGGCGGTCAGCCCCAGCATTTT.

V is TRBV2 and J is TRBJ2-7, with a weak D call TRBD2 (6 bases). Trimming left V 8 bases short and J 4 bases short, with 9 bases between. Germline CDR1 is SNHLY and CDR2 is FYNNEI. This CDR3 has 11 amino acids. In nucleotides, the CDR3 is TGTGCCAGCGTCCTAGCGTACGAGCAGTACTTC. Its protein is CASVLAYEQYF.